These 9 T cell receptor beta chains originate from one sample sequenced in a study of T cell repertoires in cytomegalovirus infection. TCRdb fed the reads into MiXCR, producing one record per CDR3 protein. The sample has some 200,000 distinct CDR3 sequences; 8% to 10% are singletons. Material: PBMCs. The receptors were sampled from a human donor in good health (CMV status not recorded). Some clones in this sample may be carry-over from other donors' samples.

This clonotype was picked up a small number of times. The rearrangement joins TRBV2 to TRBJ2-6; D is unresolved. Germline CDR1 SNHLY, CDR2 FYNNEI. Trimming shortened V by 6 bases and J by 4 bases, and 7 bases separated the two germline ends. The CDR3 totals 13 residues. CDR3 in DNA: TGTGCCAGCAGCCCGTGGGGGGCCAACGTCCTGACTTTC. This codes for CASSPWGANVLTF.

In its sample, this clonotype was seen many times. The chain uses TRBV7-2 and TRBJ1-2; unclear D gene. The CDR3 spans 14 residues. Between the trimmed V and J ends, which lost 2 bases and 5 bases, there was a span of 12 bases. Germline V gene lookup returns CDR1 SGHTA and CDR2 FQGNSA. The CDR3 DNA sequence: TGTGCCAGCAGCTTATCTTCACAGCTTTATGGCTACACCTTC. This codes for CASSLSSQLYGYTF. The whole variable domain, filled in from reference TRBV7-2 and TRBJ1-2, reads GAGVSQSPSNKVTEKGKDVELRCDPISGHTALYWYRQSLGQGLEFLIYFQGNSAPDKSGLPSDRFSAERTGGSVSTLTIQRTQQEDSAVYLCASSLSSQLYGYTFGSGTRLTVV.

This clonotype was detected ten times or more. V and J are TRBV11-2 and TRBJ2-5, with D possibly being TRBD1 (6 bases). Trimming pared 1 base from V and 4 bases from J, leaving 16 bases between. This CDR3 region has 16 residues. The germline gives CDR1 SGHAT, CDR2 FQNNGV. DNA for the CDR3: TGTGCCAGCAGCTTAGGTAGCCAGGGGAAGCGAGAGACCCAGTACTTC. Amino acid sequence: CASSLGSQGKRETQYF.

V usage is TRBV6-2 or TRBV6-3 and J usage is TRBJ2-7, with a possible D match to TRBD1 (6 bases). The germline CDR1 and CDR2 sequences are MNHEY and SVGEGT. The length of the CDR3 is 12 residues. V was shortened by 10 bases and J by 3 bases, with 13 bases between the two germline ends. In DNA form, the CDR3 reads TGTGCCACCGCGGAAGGGGGCTACGAGCAGTACTTC. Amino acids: CATAEGGYEQYF.

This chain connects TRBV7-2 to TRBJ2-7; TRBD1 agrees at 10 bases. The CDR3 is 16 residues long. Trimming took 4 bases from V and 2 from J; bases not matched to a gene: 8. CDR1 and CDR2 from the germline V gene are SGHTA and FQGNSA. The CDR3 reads CASSSETGGFTYEQYF. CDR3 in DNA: TGTGCCAGCAGCTCCGAGACAGGGGGCTTCACCTACGAGCAGTACTTC.

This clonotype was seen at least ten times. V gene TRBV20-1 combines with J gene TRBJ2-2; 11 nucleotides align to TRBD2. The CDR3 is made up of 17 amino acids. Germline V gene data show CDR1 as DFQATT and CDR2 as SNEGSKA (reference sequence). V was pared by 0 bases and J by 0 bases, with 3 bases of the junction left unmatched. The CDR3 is CSARELTSGANTGELFF. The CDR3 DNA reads TGCAGTGCTAGAGAGTTGACTAGCGGGGCGAACACCGGGGAGCTGTTTTTT.

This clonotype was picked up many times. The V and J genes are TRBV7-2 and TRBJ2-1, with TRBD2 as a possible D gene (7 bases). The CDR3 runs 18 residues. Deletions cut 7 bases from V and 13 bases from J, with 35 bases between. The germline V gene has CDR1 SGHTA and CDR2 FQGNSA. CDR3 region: CASTKEQRGGARVLPQFF. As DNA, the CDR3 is TGTGCCAGCACCAAAGAACAACGAGGGGGGGCGCGTGTACTCCCTCAGTTCTTC.

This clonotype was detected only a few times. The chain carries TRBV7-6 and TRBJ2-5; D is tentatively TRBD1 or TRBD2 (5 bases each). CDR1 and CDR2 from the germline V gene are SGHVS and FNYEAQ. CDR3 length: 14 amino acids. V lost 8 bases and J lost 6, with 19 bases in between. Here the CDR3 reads CASGPGWGLKTQYF. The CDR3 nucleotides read TGTGCCAGCGGACCCGGTTGGGGGTTGAAGACCCAGTACTTC.

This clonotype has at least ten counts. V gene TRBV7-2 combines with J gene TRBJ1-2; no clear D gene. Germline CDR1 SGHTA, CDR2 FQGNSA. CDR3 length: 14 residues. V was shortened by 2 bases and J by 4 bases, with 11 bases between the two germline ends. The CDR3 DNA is TGTGCCAGCAGCTTAAACTTTGGGAGCTATGGCTACACCTTC. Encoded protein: CASSLNFGSYGYTF.